This T cell receptor beta chain is from a study of blood T cell repertoires in COVID-19. Looking at the study overall: The United States, Italy and Spain supplied acute and convalescent COVID-19 samples.

Per the germline V gene, CDR1 is SNHLY and CDR2 is FYNNEI. This CDR3 region has 14 residues. With 6 bases removed from V and 5 bases from J, the gap between germline ends came to 16 bases. The data were produced by immunoSEQ multiplex PCR, yet TCRdb's version contains in-frame clones alone and is incomplete. The table includes about 60,000 clones, 75% to 90% detected once. This sequence originates from a human donor in a cohort sampled during active COVID-19. The J gene is TRBJ1-1, the V gene TRBV2; D gene uncertain. Sample: peripheral blood. The CDR3 is CASRGATGSTEAFF. The CDR3 region has the DNA TGTGCCAGCAGGGGTGCAACCGGGTCGACTGAAGCTTTCTTT.